Below are 3 T cell receptor beta chains sequenced from a single sample in a study of early T cells in non-severe SARS-CoV-2 infection. Each CDR3 protein is one row after TCRdb ran MiXCR on the 5' RACE reads. The table shows some 25,000 distinct CDR3 sequences, with around 6% occurring only once. The sequenced sample consisted of whole blood. Receptors originate from an adult who was a healthcare worker with PCR-confirmed SARS-CoV-2 infection or an uninfected control (not recorded which).

The chain couples TRBV5-1 to TRBJ1-2, with D hard to call. The V and J ends lost 0 bases and 8 bases respectively, with 8 bases between them. The CDR3 spans 12 residues. Germline V gene lookup returns CDR1 SGHRS and CDR2 YFSETQ. The CDR3 region has the DNA TGCGCCAGCAGCTTGGCCGACCGCGGCTACACCTTC. Protein sequence: CASSLADRGYTF.

This clonotype is categorized as medium-sized. This chain links TRBV29-1 with TRBJ2-7; weak D call: TRBD2 (6 bases). CDR1 and CDR2 (germline): SQVTM, ANQGSEA. The CDR3 sequence is 10 residues long. Here the CDR3 reads CNSGDYEQYF. The CDR3, as DNA: TGCAACTCGGGAGACTACGAGCAGTACTTC.

In its sample, this clonotype was seen a few times. The J gene is TRBJ1-1, the V gene TRBV20-1; tentative D call: TRBD1 (6 bases). V was shortened by 3 bases and J by 0 bases, with 14 bases between the two germline ends. The germline V gene has CDR1 DFQATT and CDR2 SNEGSKA (reference sequence). This CDR3 spans 15 amino acids. CDR3 in DNA: TGCAGTGCTAGGCTGGGACATAACATGAACACTGAAGCTTTCTTT. This gives the protein CSARLGHNMNTEAFF.